This T cell receptor beta chain was profiled in a study of shared clonotypes between healthy human individuals. Turning to the study itself: Three CD4 naive, three CD4 memory, two CD8 naive and one CD8 memory plate were used per donor. Notes on the study in general: Tissues were not sampled, only blood, and their repertoires likely differ. All-four-donor shared clonotypes had higher generation probabilities than non-shared clonotypes did.

Naive CD4+ cells were CD45RA-selected; the remaining cells were memory. As concerns this clone: The antigen remains undetermined.

The CDR3 runs 12 residues. Trimming took off 3 bases at V and 7 bases at J, with 12 bases between the two ends. Per germline, CDR1 GTSNPN and CDR2 SVGIG (reference sequence). Profiled with immunoSEQ multiplex PCR; TCRdb holds only in-frame clones, not every one. Among 2 million to 2.5 million clones listed, 85% to 95% were seen once. The chain couples TRBV30 to TRBJ1-1; no clear D. Sequenced input: naive CD4+ T cells from PBMCs. Subset noted: CD45RA+ positively selected. The TCR originated in a man between 18 and 29 years old in good health. Some clones in this sample may be carry-over from other donors' samples. In nucleotides, the CDR3 is TGTGCCTGGAGGGGTAACTTCTTTGAAGCTTTCTTT. This encodes CAWRGNFFEAFF.